One and the same sample provided the 15 T cell receptor beta chains below, sequenced in a study of blood T cell repertoires in COVID-19. Method: immunoSEQ multiplex PCR; TCRdb's copy keeps in-frame clones and lacks some. The sample has roughly 340,000 clones, 75% to 90% seen once; the top ten hold approximately 1%. Sequences were obtained from PBMCs or T cells enriched from blood (not recorded which). The source of these receptors is a young man who had recovered from COVID-19.

The genes are TRBV11-2 and TRBJ2-3; TRBD2 aligns across 7 bases. V was pared by 4 bases and J by 2 bases, with 6 bases of the junction left unmatched. The length of the CDR3 is 15 residues. The germline V gene has CDR1 SGHAT and CDR2 FQNNGV. CDR3 amino acids: CASSSGTKNTDTQYF. The CDR3 nucleotides read TGTGCCAGCAGCTCCGGGACTAAAAACACAGATACGCAGTATTTT.

This clone was seen a handful of times. The chain has TRBV3-1 (or the pseudogene TRBV3-2) and TRBJ2-3; TRBD1 is a possible D gene (5 bases). From germline, CDR1 is LGHDT and CDR2 YNNKEL (reference sequence). There are 15 residues in the CDR3. V was pared by 0 bases and J by 1 base, with 8 bases between. CDR3 residues: CASSQDGARTDTQYF. The CDR3 coding sequence is TGTGCCAGCAGCCAAGATGGGGCGCGCACAGATACGCAGTATTTT.

This chain uses TRBV5-1 with TRBJ2-5, with D possibly being TRBD1 (7 bases). The CDR3 consists of 14 residues. Germline-derived CDR1 and CDR2 are SGHRS and YFSETQ. With 2 bases removed from V and 4 bases from J, the gap between germline ends came to 12 bases. CDR3 amino acids: CASSFPGGIETQYF. DNA for the CDR3: TGCGCCAGCAGCTTTCCAGGGGGGATAGAGACCCAGTACTTC.

This clone has just one count. This chain's CDR3 is CASSQDRGNNQPQHF. The CDR3 DNA follows: TGCGCCAGCAGCCAAGATAGAGGGAACAACCAGCCCCAGCATTTT. This chain links TRBV4-3 with TRBJ1-5; D unresolved. There are 15 residues in the CDR3. Germline V lookup: CDR1 LGHNA, CDR2 YSLEER. Trimming shortened V by 0 bases and J by 7 bases, and 13 bases separated the two germline ends.

The V call is TRBV29-1, the J call TRBJ2-7; TRBD1 is a possible D gene (7 bases). The V end lost 2 bases, the J end lost 4 bases, and 15 bases lay between the germline ends. The CDR3 has 14 amino acids. Germline V gene data show CDR1 as SQVTM and CDR2 as ANQGSEA. This CDR3 reads CSVEQGQGGYEQYF. The CDR3 nucleotides are TGCAGCGTTGAACAGGGTCAGGGGGGTTACGAGCAGTACTTC.

This rearrangement joins TRBV11-3 to TRBJ2-2, with 9 positions matching TRBD1. J gave up 3 bases and V 0 bases, and 5 bases lay outside the gene matches. The V gene's germline CDR1 is SGHNT and CDR2 YENEEA. The CDR3 length is 17 residues. CDR3 sequence reads: CASSLDRTGVHTGELFF. DNA for the CDR3: TGTGCCAGCAGCTTAGATCGGACAGGGGTTCACACCGGGGAGCTGTTTTTT.

This clone was seen more than once but under ten times. This sequence joins TRBV18 and TRBJ1-1, with TRBD1 matching over 9 bases. The CDR3 spans 15 residues. V trimming: 1 base; J trimming: 1 base; junction bases outside the gene matches: 1. Germline CDR1 reads KGHSH; CDR2 reads LQKENI. The CDR3 coding sequence is TGTGCCAGCTCACCACGGGACAGGGCGAACACTGAAGCTTTCTTT. Its protein product is CASSPRDRANTEAFF. The full variable domain, its missing parts supplied by reference TRBV18 and TRBJ1-1, is NAGVMQNPRHLVRRRGQEARLRCSPMKGHSHVYWYRQLPEEGLKFMVYLQKENIIDESGMPKERFSAEFPKEGPSILRIQQVVRGDSAAYFCASSPRDRANTEAFFGQGTRLTVV.

The chain uses TRBV7-2 and TRBJ2-7, with D possibly TRBD2 on 6 matching bases. Germline loops: CDR1 SGHTA, CDR2 FQGNSA. The CDR3 has 12 residues. With 3 bases removed from V and 6 bases from J, the gap between germline ends came to 9 bases. The CDR3 loop is CASSLGGAEQYF. For the CDR3, the DNA is TGTGCCAGCAGCTTGGGAGGTGCCGAGCAGTACTTC.

This clone appeared a single time. V gene TRBV19 combines with J gene TRBJ2-1, with a weak D call TRBD2 (5 bases). The germline V gene has CDR1 LNHDA and CDR2 SQIVND (reference sequence). This CDR3 has 12 residues. V was shortened by 6 bases and J by 9 bases, with 12 bases between the two germline ends. The CDR3 spells CASSPAGIEQFF. The DNA for the CDR3 is TGTGCCAGTAGCCCTGCGGGTATTGAGCAGTTCTTC.

The gene calls are TRBV4-1 and TRBJ2-3; the D gene is possibly TRBD2 (6 bases). This CDR3 comprises 18 residues. Germline loops: CDR1 MGHRA, CDR2 YSYEKL. V was clipped by 2 bases and J by 0 bases, with 18 bases between them. In nucleotides, the CDR3 is TGCGCCAGCAGCCAAACCCACCCTAGCGTGCCTAGCACAGATACGCAGTATTTT. It codes for CASSQTHPSVPSTDTQYF.

The V and J genes are TRBV24-1 and TRBJ1-1; D unclear. With 7 bases removed from V and 1 base from J, the gap between germline ends came to 9 bases. Germline CDR1 reads KGHDR; CDR2 reads SFDVKD. The CDR3 extends over 13 amino acids. Here the CDR3 reads CATRRQANTEAFF. CDR3 in DNA: TGTGCCACCAGAAGACAAGCGAACACTGAAGCTTTCTTT.

This chain links TRBV15 with TRBJ2-7, with a possible D match to TRBD1 (6 bases). The germline CDR1 and CDR2 sequences are LNHNV and YYDKDF (reference sequence). V dropped 6 bases and J dropped 3 bases, with 15 bases sitting between them. CDR3 length: 14 amino acids. CDR3 residues: CATSRDRTHYEQYF. The CDR3 nucleotides are TGTGCCACCAGTCGCGACAGGACCCACTACGAGCAGTACTTC.

This rearrangement joins TRBV3-1 (or the pseudogene TRBV3-2) to TRBJ1-2, with unresolved D. Per germline, CDR1 LGHDT and CDR2 YNNKEL (reference sequence). The CDR3 runs 17 residues. V dropped 1 base and J dropped 5 bases, with 20 bases sitting between them. This CDR3 reads CASSQAASGSHGYGYTF. CDR3 sequence (DNA): TGTGCCAGCAGCCAAGCCGCTTCAGGCAGCCATGGATATGGCTACACCTTC.

V gene TRBV28 combines with J gene TRBJ2-7; TRBD2 is a possible D gene (5 bases). Germline values: CDR1 MDHEN, CDR2 SYDVKM. V shed 6 bases and J shed 6 bases, with 12 bases lying between them. The CDR3 has 12 residues. This chain's CDR3 is CASRSTGTEQYF. CDR3 nucleotides: TGTGCCAGCAGATCGACGGGAACCGAGCAGTACTTC.

The V gene is TRBV29-1, the J gene TRBJ1-4; unclear D gene. Germline-derived CDR1 and CDR2 are SQVTM and ANQGSEA. The CDR3 is 11 amino acids. The V end lost 3 bases, the J end lost 10 bases, and 9 bases lay between the germline ends. CDR3 loop: CSVDLAGKLFF. The CDR3 nucleotides read TGCAGCGTTGATCTGGCGGGAAAACTGTTTTTT.